This is a list of T cell receptor beta chains from one sample in a study of long-term antiretroviral therapy in people with HIV. Some clones are missing from TCRdb's copy, which holds only in-frame ones; the method was immunoSEQ multiplex PCR. This table holds 2,500 to 3,000 clones, approximately 85% found once. The sequences come from unsorted PBMCs, collected 0.4 years before starting antiretroviral therapy. These receptors all come from a middle-aged woman with HIV. The CDR3 runs from the conserved cysteine through the conserved F or W. D genes are given only for firm matches. Expanded clones are given a class, and other clones once, few, many or no size at all.

clone_size d_call j_call v_call cdr3_length cdr3_aa cdr3_nt
few - TRBJ1-2 TRBV6-1 16 CASSETHGSRAYGYTF TGTGCCAGCAGTGAGACTCACGGCAGCCGAGCCTATGGCTACACCTTC
once - TRBJ1-1 TRBV7-9 13 CASSLGENTEAFF TGTGCCAGCAGCTTAGGAGAGAACACTGAAGCTTTCTTT
- TRBD1 TRBJ2-7 TRBV9 15 CASSVGTGSSYEQYF TGTGCCAGCAGCGTCGGGACAGGGAGCTCCTACGAGCAGTACTTC
- TRBD2 TRBJ2-5 TRBV19 17 CASSRLSGRILQETQYF TGTGCCAGTAGTAGGCTTAGCGGGAGGATCCTTCAAGAGACCCAGTACTTC
- TRBD1 TRBJ1-2 TRBV29-1 15 CSGGDRADPDYGYTF TGCAGCGGGGGGGACAGGGCCGACCCTGACTATGGCTACACCTTC
once - TRBJ1-2 TRBV5-4 14 CASSFPGGNYGYTF TGTGCCAGCAGCTTCCCGGGGGGGAACTATGGCTACACCTTC
- - TRBJ2-7 TRBV6-6 13 CASSPRTAGEQYF TGTGCCAGCAGTCCCCGGACCGCGGGGGAGCAGTACTTC
- - TRBJ1-3 TRBV6-5 12 CASRSSGNTIYF TGTGCCAGCAGAAGCTCTGGAAACACCATATATTTT
- - TRBJ2-1 TRBV6-1 15 CASRERVVSYNEQFF TGTGCCAGCAGGGAGCGGGTGGTCTCCTACAATGAGCAGTTCTTC
- TRBD1 TRBJ1-5 TRBV5-6 13 CASSLGGGQPQHF TGTGCCAGCAGCTTGGGAGGGGGCCAGCCCCAGCATTTT
- - TRBJ2-7 TRBV7-8 17 CASSPLAGTRAVREQYF TGTGCCAGCAGCCCTCTGGCCGGGACTCGTGCGGTGAGAGAGCAGTACTTC
once - TRBJ2-7 TRBV29-1 13 CSVESGQDYEQYF TGCAGCGTTGAAAGCGGGCAGGACTACGAGCAGTACTTC
few - TRBJ1-4 TRBV6-5 15 CASSSFPGWDEKLFF TGTGCCAGCAGTTCCTTCCCCGGGTGGGATGAAAAACTGTTTTTT
- - TRBJ2-3 TRBV6-1 15 CASRGPGGGTDTQYF TGTGCCAGCAGGGGTCCGGGGGGCGGGACAGATACGCAGTATTTT
- TRBD2 TRBJ2-3 TRBV4-1 18 CASNLREGTRPLTDTQYF TGCGCCAGCAACCTAAGGGAGGGGACGCGGCCACTCACAGATACGCAGTATTTT
- TRBD2 TRBJ2-1 TRBV9 14 CASSVAGRVNEQFF TGTGCCAGCAGCGTAGCAGGGAGGGTCAATGAGCAGTTCTTC
- - TRBJ1-1 TRBV5-4 15 CASSFLTEKNTEAFF TGTGCCAGCAGCTTTCTGACAGAAAAGAACACTGAAGCTTTCTTT
once - TRBJ2-2 TRBV18 15 CASSLGTENTGELFF TGTGCCAGCTCACTCGGGACGGAGAACACCGGGGAGCTGTTTTTT
- - TRBJ1-1 TRBV6-5 13 CASSYWRDTEAFF TGTGCCAGCAGTTACTGGCGAGACACTGAAGCTTTCTTT
- TRBD1 TRBJ1-1 TRBV28 14 CASSRTGMNTEAFF TGTGCCAGCAGTAGGACAGGGATGAACACTGAAGCTTTCTTT
- TRBD2 TRBJ2-1 TRBV4-2 16 CASSQGSGNSYNEQFF TGTGCCAGCAGCCAAGGGAGCGGGAACTCCTACAATGAGCAGTTCTTC
- - TRBJ1-1 TRBV30 12 CAWSGLLGEAFF TGTGCCTGGAGTGGTCTCTTGGGTGAAGCTTTCTTT
- - TRBJ2-2 TRBV7-2 18 CASSSYATGRGNTGELFF TGTGCCAGCAGCTCCTATGCCACAGGGAGGGGGAACACCGGGGAGCTGTTTTTT
once TRBD1 TRBJ2-5 TRBV5-1 14 CASWTGGGGETQYF TGCGCCAGCTGGACAGGGGGCGGAGGGGAGACCCAGTACTTC
- - TRBJ2-7 TRBV28 14 CASSFERASYEQYF TGTGCCAGCAGTTTTGAGCGGGCCTCCTACGAGCAGTACTTC
- - TRBJ2-3 TRBV30 14 CAWSFGGTADTQYF TGTGCCTGGAGTTTCGGGGGCACAGCAGATACGCAGTATTTT
- - TRBJ2-7 TRBV28 13 CASSLNSGYEQYF TGTGCCAGCAGTTTAAACTCCGGCTACGAGCAGTACTTC
- - TRBJ1-1 TRBV4-3 12 CASSQGRTEAFF TGCGCCAGCAGCCAAGGAAGAACTGAAGCTTTCTTT
- TRBD2 TRBJ2-2 TRBV2 15 CASSEGLTNTGELFF TGTGCCAGCAGTGAGGGACTAACGAACACCGGGGAGCTGTTTTTT
- TRBD1 TRBJ1-4 TRBV11-2 15 CASSSTGSANEKLFF TGTGCCAGCAGCTCGACAGGGTCGGCTAATGAAAAACTGTTTTTT
few TRBD2 TRBJ2-7 TRBV7-2 18 CASSFTTGTSWKGYEQYF TGTGCCAGCAGCTTCACCACCGGGACTAGCTGGAAAGGGTACGAGCAGTACTTC
few - TRBJ1-2 TRBV5-4 13 CASSLERALGYTF TGTGCCAGCAGCTTGGAACGGGCCCTCGGCTACACCTTC
- - TRBJ2-7 TRBV6-6 14 CASSYTDGLYEQYF TGTGCCAGCAGTTACACAGACGGTTTATACGAGCAGTACTTC
- - TRBJ2-2 TRBV21-1 17 CASSLGTPFSNTGELFF TGTGCCAGCAGCTTAGGGACGCCTTTCTCGAACACCGGGGAGCTGTTTTTT
few - TRBJ2-2 TRBV27 15 CASSLLPQGTGELFF TGTGCCAGCAGTTTACTGCCCCAAGGGACCGGGGAGCTGTTTTTT
- TRBD2 TRBJ2-5 TRBV6-5 16 CASSYSGGHDAETQYF TGTGCCAGCAGTTATAGCGGGGGGCATGATGCGGAGACCCAGTACTTC
few - TRBJ2-7 TRBV6-6 14 CASSFDAGMSEQYF TGTGCCAGCAGTTTCGACGCGGGAATGTCAGAGCAGTACTTC
- TRBD1 TRBJ2-3 TRBV15 16 CATSRALDRAADTQYF TGTGCCACCAGCAGAGCATTGGACAGGGCTGCAGATACGCAGTATTTT
- - TRBJ2-6 TRBV5-4 13 CASSSQGLNVLTF TGTGCCAGCAGCTCACAGGGACTCAACGTCCTGACTTTC
- - TRBJ1-1 TRBV7-2 15 CASSPFPRGNTEAFF TGTGCCAGCAGTCCCTTTCCCAGGGGGAACACTGAAGCTTTCTTT
- TRBD1 TRBJ1-3 TRBV9 16 CASSVAGTEGGNTIYF TGTGCCAGCAGCGTAGCCGGGACAGAAGGGGGAAACACCATATATTTT
- TRBD2 TRBJ2-1 TRBV14 14 CASSRRDYYNEQFF TGTGCCAGCAGCCGCCGGGACTACTACAATGAGCAGTTCTTC
- - TRBJ2-1 TRBV28 12 CASSLSGDEQFF TGTGCCAGCAGTTTGTCCGGGGATGAGCAGTTCTTC
few - TRBJ2-7 TRBV7-9 15 CASSLDRGQGYEQYF TGTGCCAGCAGCTTAGACAGAGGGCAAGGCTACGAGCAGTACTTC
- TRBD1 TRBJ1-1 TRBV19 14 CASSIGQGATEAFF TGTGCCAGTAGTATCGGGCAGGGGGCGACTGAAGCTTTCTTT
- - TRBJ2-7 TRBV7-6 12 CASSLEGNEQYF TGTGCCAGCAGCTTAGAGGGGAACGAGCAGTACTTC
- TRBD2 TRBJ2-7 TRBV7-2 13 CASRLASSYEQYF TGTGCCAGTAGACTAGCGAGCTCCTACGAGCAGTACTTC
- - TRBJ2-1 TRBV10-3 14 CAISESRGANEQFF TGTGCCATCAGTGAGTCTAGGGGGGCCAATGAGCAGTTCTTC
once - TRBJ1-1 TRBV27 12 CASSWVLRMAFF TGTGCCAGCAGTTGGGTGCTGAGGATGGCTTTCTTT
- TRBD2 TRBJ2-1 TRBV11-3 15 CASSPGLAGGNEQFF TGTGCCAGCAGCCCGGGACTAGCGGGAGGGAATGAGCAGTTCTTC
- TRBD2 TRBJ2-7 TRBV10-3 14 CAIRDGRGGYEQYF TGTGCCATCAGAGACGGGCGGGGGGGGTACGAGCAGTACTTC
few - TRBJ2-2 TRBV19 13 CASSMVVPGELFF TGTGCCAGTAGTATGGTGGTTCCCGGGGAGCTGTTTTTT
- - TRBJ2-6 TRBV7-8 16 CASSLQPLPGANVLTF TGTGCCAGCAGCCTTCAACCACTCCCTGGGGCCAACGTCCTGACTTTC
few TRBD1 TRBJ2-1 TRBV19 13 CASMMTGGNEQFF TGTGCCAGTATGATGACAGGGGGCAATGAGCAGTTCTTC
- - TRBJ2-7 TRBV9 16 CASSARSGGSVYEQYF TGTGCCAGCAGCGCAAGGTCGGGTGGGAGCGTCTACGAGCAGTACTTC
- - TRBJ2-5 TRBV10-3 13 CAISGQSQETQYF TGTGCCATCAGTGGACAGAGCCAAGAGACCCAGTACTTC
once TRBD2 TRBJ2-1 TRBV7-9 17 CASSPGLAGEYINEQFF TGTGCCAGCAGCCCGGGACTAGCGGGAGAGTATATCAATGAGCAGTTCTTC
- - TRBJ1-1 TRBV29-1 16 CSAKGAGIQRNTEAFF TGCAGCGCTAAAGGGGCAGGAATCCAACGGAACACTGAAGCTTTCTTT
- - TRBJ1-1 TRBV7-9 12 CASSPTGTEAFF TGTGCCAGCAGCCCTACGGGCACTGAAGCTTTCTTT
- TRBD2 TRBJ2-1 TRBV5-1 15 CASSFTTSGNNEQFF TGCGCCAGCAGCTTCACGACTAGCGGGAACAATGAGCAGTTCTTC